These 7 T cell receptor beta chains were all obtained from the same sample, sequenced in a study of CD8+ T cells in alopecia areata. The sequencing template was cDNA reverse transcribed from extracted RNA. Using immunoSEQ multiplex PCR, the repertoire was profiled, and TCRdb retains in-frame clones only, with some absent. The data hold over 200,000 clones, with around 62% observed a single time. The sample here was CD4+ T cells sorted from blood, taken at week 0. The source is a human donor with alopecia areata.

The chain is built from TRBV7-3 and TRBJ1-2; D is perhaps TRBD1 (5 bases). The V end lost 4 bases, the J end lost 0 bases, and 6 bases lay between the germline ends. CDR1 is SGHTA, CDR2 FQGTGA, per germline. The CDR3 spans 13 residues. The DNA for the CDR3 is TGTGCCAGCAGCTGGGACGCTAACTATGGCTACACCTTC. This sequence encodes CASSWDANYGYTF. The full variable domain, its missing parts supplied by reference TRBV7-3 and TRBJ1-2, is GAGVSQTPSNKVTEKGKYVELRCDPISGHTALYWYRQSLGQGPEFLIYFQGTGAADDSGLPNDRFFAVRPEGSVSTLKIQRTERGDSAVYLCASSWDANYGYTFGSGTRLTVV.

The chain joins TRBV23-1 to TRBJ1-2, with unresolved D. TRBV23-1 is an ORF for which the function is uncertain. With 3 bases removed from V and 5 bases from J, the gap between germline ends came to 10 bases. The CDR3 is made up of 13 amino acids. As DNA, the CDR3 is TGCGCCAGCAGTCAGGCGGCAGCTTATGGCTACACCTTC. Amino acid sequence: CASSQAAAYGYTF.

This clone was seen only once. The same CDR3 arises from other DNA sequences in this sample as well. The V and J genes are TRBV2 and TRBJ2-7; TRBD2 agrees at 8 bases. V trimming: 3 bases; J trimming: 1 base; junction bases outside the gene matches: 2. The CDR3 runs 14 residues. Germline assignment: CDR1 SNHLY and CDR2 FYNNEI. Written as DNA, the CDR3 is TGTGCCAGCAGTGATGCGGGGGGTTCCTACGAGCAGTACTTC. Amino acids: CASSDAGGSYEQYF.

The chain is built from TRBV7-9 and TRBJ1-2; TRBD1 might be the D (5 bases). This CDR3 is 14 amino acids long. V was trimmed by 5 bases and J by 8 bases, leaving 18 bases between them. Per the germline V gene, CDR1 is SEHNR and CDR2 is FQNEAQ (reference sequence). The CDR3 protein is CASSQARQGRGYTF. The CDR3 DNA reads TGTGCCAGCAGCCAAGCCCGTCAGGGTCGCGGCTACACCTTC.

The chain carries TRBV4-1 and TRBJ2-1; 10 nucleotides line up with TRBD2. With 1 base clipped from V and 6 bases from J, the junction kept 12 bases outside the gene matches. CDR1 and CDR2 from the germline V gene are MGHRA and YSYEKL. The CDR3 has 18 amino acids. The DNA of the CDR3 is TGCGCCAGCAGCCAAGTGCTTATGGGACTAGCGAGGTTCAATGAGCAGTTCTTC. Protein sequence: CASSQVLMGLARFNEQFF.

In its sample, this clone was seen a few times. The chain employs TRBV5-5 and TRBJ2-7; the D is unclear. Trimming left V 2 bases short and J 6 bases short, with 6 bases between. The CDR3 is 11 amino acids. Germline CDR1 and CDR2: SGHKS and YYEKEE (reference sequence). The CDR3 DNA reads as TGTGCCAGCAGCTTCGCTTCCGAGCAGTACTTC. This translates into CASSFASEQYF.

The chain employs TRBV2 and TRBJ2-2, with TRBD2 identical over 8 bases. Per the germline V gene, CDR1 is SNHLY and CDR2 is FYNNEI. V lost 6 bases and J lost 5; bases outside the gene matches: 8. The CDR3 sequence is 15 residues long. The CDR3: CASRVPGTRTGELFF. In DNA, the CDR3 is TGTGCCAGCAGAGTCCCCGGGACTAGGACCGGGGAGCTGTTTTTT.